This passage covers 2 T cell receptor beta chains from one sample sequenced in a study of tissue T cells after allogeneic stem cell transplantation. Repertoires were generated with immunoSEQ multiplex PCR, while TCRdb's copy carries only in-frame clones and drops some. The data show over 6,000 clones, about half seen once. Time point of the sample: mouse harvest day 7 after allogeneic transplant. The graft held 10^6 splenic CD5+ T cells and 10^7 T-cell-depleted bone marrow cells. Source material: gut tissue. The receptors were gathered from a female BALB/c mouse given C57BL/6 T cells with graft-versus-host disease after an allogeneic hematopoietic cell transplant.

The sample holds a few counts of this clone. Germline and genes here are mouse. The sequence runs out 1 residue before the end of the CDR3; the remainder is reconstructed from the germline J gene. V and J are TRBV12-2 and TRBJ1-4; D is uncertain. The V gene's germline CDR1 is SGHLS and CDR2 HYDKME. V was cut by 1 base and J by 0 bases, with 5 bases left in between. The CDR3 is made up of 14 amino acids. CDR3 DNA (partial): TGTGCCAGCTCTCTGACAATTTCCAACGAAAGATTATTT. Its translation is CASSLTISNERLF. The full CDR3 is CASSLTISNERLFF.

This clone came up once. Gene names follow the mouse nomenclature. CDR3 DNA (partial): TGTGCCAGCTCTCACCCGGGACAGGGGGGCTATGAACAGTAC. Translation gives CASSHPGQGGYEQY. The full CDR3 sequence reads CASSHPGQGGYEQYF. The chain has TRBV12-2 and TRBJ2-7; TRBD1 matches 11 bases. The CDR3 end is not reached by the read, which stops 1 residue before it; the germline J gene fills it in. The CDR3 sequence is 15 residues long. V lost 2 bases, J lost 3 bases, and 5 bases stayed unmatched. Germline values: CDR1 SGHLS, CDR2 HYDKME.